This TCR beta chain was captured by sequencing in a study of molecular identifiers for immune sequencing clone quantification. TCRdb re-derived calls from the PCR reads in MiXCR, one entry per CDR3 protein. The profile shows some 94,000 distinct CDR3 sequences, 20% to 25% of them singletons. As concerns this clonotype: What it binds is unknown.

The ends were cut back, 2 bases at V and 2 bases at J, with 12 bases in the middle. CDR3 size: 15 residues. Study-level results: In naive cells, under 1% of molecules belonged to clones above 20 RNA copies, against over 97% in effector cells.

Naive CD8 libraries used about 20,000 to 1,000,000 sorted cells and 10%, 30% or 50% RNA. For naive CD8 T cells, sorting used the CD8+CD4-CCR7+CD45RA+ phenotype. This chain uses TRBV12-3 or TRBV12-4 with TRBJ1-1; no firm D call. Sequencing used naive CD8+ T cells from blood, with Jurkat cell RNA spiked in. Sample subset: FACS-sorted CD8+CD4-CCR7+CD45RA+ naive T cells. This TCR was sampled from a human donor in good health. Some libraries in this study had Jurkat cell RNA spiked in. DNA for the CDR3: TGTGCCAGCAGTTTACATCGCACTTCTAACACTGAAGCTTTCTTT. As protein: CASSLHRTSNTEAFF.